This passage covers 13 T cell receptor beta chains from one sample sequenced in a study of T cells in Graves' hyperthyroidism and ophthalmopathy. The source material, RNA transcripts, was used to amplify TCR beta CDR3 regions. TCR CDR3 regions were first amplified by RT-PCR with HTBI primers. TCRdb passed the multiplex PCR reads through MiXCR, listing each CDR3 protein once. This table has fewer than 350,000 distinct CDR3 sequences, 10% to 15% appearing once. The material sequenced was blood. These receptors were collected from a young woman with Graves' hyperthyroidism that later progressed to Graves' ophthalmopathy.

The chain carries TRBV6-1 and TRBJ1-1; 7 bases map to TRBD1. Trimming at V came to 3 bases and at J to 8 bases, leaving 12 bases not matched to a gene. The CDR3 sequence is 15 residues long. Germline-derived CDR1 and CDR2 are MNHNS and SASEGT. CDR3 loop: CASSEVQGGFEEAFF. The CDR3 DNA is TGTGCCAGCAGTGAGGTCCAGGGGGGCTTTGAGGAAGCTTTCTTT.

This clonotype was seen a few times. This chain's CDR3 is CASSWTSGRGEQFF. CDR3 DNA sequence: TGTGCCAGCAGTTGGACTAGCGGGAGGGGTGAGCAGTTCTTC. The chain has TRBV2 and TRBJ2-1, with 15 bases fitting TRBD2. Germline V gene lookup returns CDR1 SNHLY and CDR2 FYNNEI. The CDR3 is 14 residues long. V gave up 5 bases and J gave up 9 bases; unmatched junction bases: 2.

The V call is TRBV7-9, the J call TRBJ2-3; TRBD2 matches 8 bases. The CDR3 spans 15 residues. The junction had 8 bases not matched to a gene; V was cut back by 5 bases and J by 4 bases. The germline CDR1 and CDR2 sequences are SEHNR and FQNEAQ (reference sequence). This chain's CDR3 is CASSARTSLADTQYF. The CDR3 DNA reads TGTGCCAGCAGCGCTAGGACTAGCCTCGCAGATACGCAGTATTTT.

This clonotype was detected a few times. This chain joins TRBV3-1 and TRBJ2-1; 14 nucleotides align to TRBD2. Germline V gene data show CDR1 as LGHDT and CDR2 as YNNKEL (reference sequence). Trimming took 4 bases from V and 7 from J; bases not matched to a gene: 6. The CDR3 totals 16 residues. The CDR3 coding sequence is TGTGCCAGCAGCCCACTGGGGACTAGCGGGGGTAATGAGCAGTTCTTC. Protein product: CASSPLGTSGGNEQFF.

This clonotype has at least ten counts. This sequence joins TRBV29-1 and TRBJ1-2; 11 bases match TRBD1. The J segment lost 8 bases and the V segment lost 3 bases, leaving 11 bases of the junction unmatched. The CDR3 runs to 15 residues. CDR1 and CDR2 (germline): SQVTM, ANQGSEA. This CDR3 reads CSVDLTSDRGLGYTF. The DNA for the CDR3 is TGCAGCGTTGACCTAACCTCGGACAGGGGGCTCGGCTACACCTTC.

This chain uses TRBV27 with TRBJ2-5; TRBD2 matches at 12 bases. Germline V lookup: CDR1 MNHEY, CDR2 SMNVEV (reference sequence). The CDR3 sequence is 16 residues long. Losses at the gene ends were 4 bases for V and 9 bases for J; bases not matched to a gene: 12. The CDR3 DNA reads TGTGCCAGCAGTTCGTCTAGCGGGAGGGCCGGGAGGGCCCAGTACTTC. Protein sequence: CASSSSSGRAGRAQYF.

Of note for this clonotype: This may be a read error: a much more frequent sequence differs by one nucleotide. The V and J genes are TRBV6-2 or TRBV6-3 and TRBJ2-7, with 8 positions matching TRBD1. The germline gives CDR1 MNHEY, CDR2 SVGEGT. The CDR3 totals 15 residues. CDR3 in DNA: TGTGCCAACAGTGTCGACAGGGGATCCTCCTACGAGCAGTACTTC. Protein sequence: CANSVDRGSSYEQYF.

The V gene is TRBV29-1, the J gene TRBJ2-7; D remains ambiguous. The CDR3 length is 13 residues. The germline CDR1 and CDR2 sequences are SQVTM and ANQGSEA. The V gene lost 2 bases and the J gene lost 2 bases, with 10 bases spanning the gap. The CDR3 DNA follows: TGCAGCGTTGAAACGGTCAGTACCTACGAGCAGTACTTC. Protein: CSVETVSTYEQYF.

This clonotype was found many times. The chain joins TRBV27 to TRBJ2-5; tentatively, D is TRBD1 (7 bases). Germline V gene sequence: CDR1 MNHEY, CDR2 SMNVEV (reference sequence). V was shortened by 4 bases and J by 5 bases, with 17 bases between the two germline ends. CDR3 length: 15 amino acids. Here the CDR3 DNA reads TGTGCCAGCAGTTCCATCCAGGGGGAGGTCGAGACCCAGTACTTC. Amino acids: CASSSIQGEVETQYF.

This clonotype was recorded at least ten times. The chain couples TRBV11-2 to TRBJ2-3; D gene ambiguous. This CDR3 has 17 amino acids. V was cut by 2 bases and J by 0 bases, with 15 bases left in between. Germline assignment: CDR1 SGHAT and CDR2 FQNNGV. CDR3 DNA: TGTGCCAGCAGCTTAAAGCCTTACGGTACTAGCACAGATACGCAGTATTTT. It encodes CASSLKPYGTSTDTQYF.

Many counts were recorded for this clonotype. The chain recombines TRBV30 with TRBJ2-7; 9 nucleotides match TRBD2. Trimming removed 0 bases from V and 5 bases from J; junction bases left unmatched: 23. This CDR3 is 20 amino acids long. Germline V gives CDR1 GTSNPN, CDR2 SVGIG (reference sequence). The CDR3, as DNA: TGTGCCTGGAGTGTACTGAGACAGCCGGGACTAGCTTGGGGTCGACACGAGCAGTACTTC. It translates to CAWSVLRQPGLAWGRHEQYF.

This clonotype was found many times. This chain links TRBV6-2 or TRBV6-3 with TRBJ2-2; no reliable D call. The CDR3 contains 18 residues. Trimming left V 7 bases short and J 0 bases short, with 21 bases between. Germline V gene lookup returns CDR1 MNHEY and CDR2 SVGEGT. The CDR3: CASTEPGNKAPNTGELFF. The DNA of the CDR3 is TGTGCCAGCACGGAACCAGGTAACAAGGCTCCGAACACCGGGGAGCTGTTTTTT.

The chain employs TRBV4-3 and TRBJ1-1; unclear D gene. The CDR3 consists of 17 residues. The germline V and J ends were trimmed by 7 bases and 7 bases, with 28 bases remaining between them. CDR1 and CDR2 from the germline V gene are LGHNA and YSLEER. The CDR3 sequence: CASTDLKPGAAGIEAFF. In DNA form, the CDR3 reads TGCGCCAGCACCGACTTGAAGCCCGGAGCAGCGGGAATTGAAGCTTTCTTT.